This T cell receptor beta chain was sequenced during a study of STAT5B mutations in CD4+ large granular lymphocyte leukemia. The study's findings and limits: Compared with healthy controls (2/35), patient top clones favored TRBV06 (8/27). No patients shared main leukemic clonotypes, though less than 30% appeared at low frequency elsewhere.

Sequenced by immunoSEQ multiplex PCR; TCRdb stores in-frame clones only, minus some. Counted here are tens of thousands of clones, more than 75% occurring once; the ten biggest clones make up about 1.9%. Buffy coats from healthy blood donors served as controls. This CDR3 has 18 amino acids. The germline V gene has CDR1 SGHKS and CDR2 YYEKEE (reference sequence). V lost 4 bases and J lost 1; bases outside the gene matches: 14. In regard to this clone: Its target is unknown.

Sample: CD4+ T cells from blood buffy coats. The chain links TRBV5-5 to TRBJ2-4; 7 nucleotides match TRBD2. The clonotype originates from a human donor in good health. The CDR3 region has the DNA TGTGCCAGCAGCCGTGGGGGGGTCGCTCCATTGGCCAAAAACATTCAGTACTTC. Amino acid sequence: CASSRGGVAPLAKNIQYF.